This TCR beta chain was recovered during a study of cytomegalovirus exposure and HLA in healthy donors. Libraries were prepared by immunoSEQ multiplex PCR; TCRdb keeps only in-frame clonotypes and omits some of them. The sample has about 56,000 clones; just over 90% are singletons. This CDR3 comprises 11 residues. J lost 11 bases, V lost 7 bases, and 3 bases had no gene match. Looked up from germline, CDR1 is LNHDA and CDR2 is SQIVND (reference sequence). This chain uses TRBV19 with TRBJ1-1; TRBD1 matches 11 bases. Material for sequencing was PBMCs. The TCR originated in a woman aged 18-29 years in good health and CMV-seronegative. The CDR3 spells CASKRDRGAFF. CDR3 nucleotide sequence: TGTGCCAGTAAAAGGGACAGGGGGGCTTTCTTT.